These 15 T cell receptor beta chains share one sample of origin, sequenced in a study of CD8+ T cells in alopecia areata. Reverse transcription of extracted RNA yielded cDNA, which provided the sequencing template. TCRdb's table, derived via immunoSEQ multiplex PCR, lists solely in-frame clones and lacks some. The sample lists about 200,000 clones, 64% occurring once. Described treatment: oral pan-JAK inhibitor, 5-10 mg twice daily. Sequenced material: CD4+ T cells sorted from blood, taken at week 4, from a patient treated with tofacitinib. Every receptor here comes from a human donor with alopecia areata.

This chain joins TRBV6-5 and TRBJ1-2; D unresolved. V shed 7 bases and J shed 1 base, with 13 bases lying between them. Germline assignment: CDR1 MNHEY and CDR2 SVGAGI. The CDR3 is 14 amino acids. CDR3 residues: CASKRSGRNYGYTF. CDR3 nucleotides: TGTGCCAGCAAAAGGTCCGGACGTAACTATGGCTACACCTTC.

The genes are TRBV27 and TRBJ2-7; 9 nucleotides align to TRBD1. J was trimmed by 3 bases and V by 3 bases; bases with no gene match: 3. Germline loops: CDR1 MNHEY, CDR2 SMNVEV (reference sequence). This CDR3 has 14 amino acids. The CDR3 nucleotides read TGTGCCAGCAGTTTGACAGGGGGGAACTACGAGCAGTACTTC. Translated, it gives CASSLTGGNYEQYF.

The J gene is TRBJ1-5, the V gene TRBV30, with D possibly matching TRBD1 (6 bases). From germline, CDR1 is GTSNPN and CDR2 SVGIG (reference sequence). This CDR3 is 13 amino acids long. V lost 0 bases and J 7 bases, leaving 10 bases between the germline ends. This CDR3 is CAWSVVGGQPQHF. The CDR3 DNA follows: TGTGCCTGGAGTGTAGTGGGGGGCCAGCCCCAGCATTTT.

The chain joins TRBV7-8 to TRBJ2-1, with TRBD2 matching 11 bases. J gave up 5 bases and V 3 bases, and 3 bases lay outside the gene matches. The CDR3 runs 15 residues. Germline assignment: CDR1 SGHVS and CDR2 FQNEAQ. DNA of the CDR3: TGTGCCAGCAGCTTGCTAGCGGGGGGCAACAATGAGCAGTTCTTC. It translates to CASSLLAGGNNEQFF.

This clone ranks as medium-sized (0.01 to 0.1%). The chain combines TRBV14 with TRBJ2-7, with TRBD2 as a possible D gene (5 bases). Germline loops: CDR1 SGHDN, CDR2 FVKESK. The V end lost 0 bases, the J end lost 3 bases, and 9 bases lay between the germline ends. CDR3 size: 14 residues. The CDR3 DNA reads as TGTGCCAGCAGCCAAGATCTTACTAGCTACGAGCAGTACTTC. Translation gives CASSQDLTSYEQYF.

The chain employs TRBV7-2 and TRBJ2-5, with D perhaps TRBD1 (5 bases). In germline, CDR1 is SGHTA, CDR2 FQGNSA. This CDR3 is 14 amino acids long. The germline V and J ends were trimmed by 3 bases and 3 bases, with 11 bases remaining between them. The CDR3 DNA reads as TGTGCCAGCAGCTTGGTGCAGGGAAAAGAGACCCAGTACTTC. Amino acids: CASSLVQGKETQYF.

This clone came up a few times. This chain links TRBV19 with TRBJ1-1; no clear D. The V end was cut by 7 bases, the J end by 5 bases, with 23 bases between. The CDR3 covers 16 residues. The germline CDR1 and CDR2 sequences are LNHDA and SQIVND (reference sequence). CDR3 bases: TGTGCCAGTATACCCCCGATAGGCGGTAGACAAACTGAAGCTTTCTTT. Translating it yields CASIPPIGGRQTEAFF.

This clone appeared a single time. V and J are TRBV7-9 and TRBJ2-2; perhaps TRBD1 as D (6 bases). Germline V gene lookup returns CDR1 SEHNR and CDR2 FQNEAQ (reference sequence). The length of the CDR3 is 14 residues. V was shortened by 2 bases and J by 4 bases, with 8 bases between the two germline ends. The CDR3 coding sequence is TGTGCCAGCAGCTTATGGACAGTCACCGGGGAGCTGTTTTTT. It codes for CASSLWTVTGELFF.

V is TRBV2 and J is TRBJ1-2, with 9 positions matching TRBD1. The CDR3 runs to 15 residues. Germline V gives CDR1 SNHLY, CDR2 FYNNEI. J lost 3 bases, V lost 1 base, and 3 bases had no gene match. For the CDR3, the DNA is TGTGCCAGCAGTGAAGGACAGGGGGTCTACTATGGCTACACCTTC. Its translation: CASSEGQGVYYGYTF.

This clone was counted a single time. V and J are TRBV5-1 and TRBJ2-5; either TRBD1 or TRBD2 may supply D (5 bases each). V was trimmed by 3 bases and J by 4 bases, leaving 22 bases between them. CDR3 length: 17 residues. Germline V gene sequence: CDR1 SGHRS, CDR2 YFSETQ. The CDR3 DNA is TGCGCCAGCAGCTCCGGAACCGCAGGGAGTGGGGGAGAGACCCAGTACTTC. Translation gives CASSSGTAGSGGETQYF.

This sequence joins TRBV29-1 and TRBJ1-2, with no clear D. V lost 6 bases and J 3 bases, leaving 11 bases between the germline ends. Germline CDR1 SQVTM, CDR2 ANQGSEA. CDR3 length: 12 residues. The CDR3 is CSVGWGDYGYTF. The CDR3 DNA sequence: TGCAGCGTGGGGTGGGGTGACTATGGCTACACCTTC. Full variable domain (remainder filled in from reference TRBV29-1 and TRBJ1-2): SAVISQKPSRDICQRGTSLTIQCQVDSQVTMMFWYRQQPGQSLTLIATANQGSEATYESGFVIDKFPISRPNLTFSTLTVSNMSPEDSSIYLCSVGWGDYGYTFGSGTRLTVV.

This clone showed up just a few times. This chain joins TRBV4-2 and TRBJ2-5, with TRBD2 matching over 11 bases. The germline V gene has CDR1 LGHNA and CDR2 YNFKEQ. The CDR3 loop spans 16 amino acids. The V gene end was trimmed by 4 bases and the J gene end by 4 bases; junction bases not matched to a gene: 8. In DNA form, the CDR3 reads TGTGCCAGCAGCCGCTCTAGCGGGGGGTCCACAGAGACCCAGTACTTC. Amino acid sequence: CASSRSSGGSTETQYF.

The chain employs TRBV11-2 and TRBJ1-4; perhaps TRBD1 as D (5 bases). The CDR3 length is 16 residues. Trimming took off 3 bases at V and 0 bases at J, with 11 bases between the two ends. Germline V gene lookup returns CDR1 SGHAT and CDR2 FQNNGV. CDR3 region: CASSLGGLATNEKLFF. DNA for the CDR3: TGTGCCAGCAGCTTGGGGGGGTTAGCAACTAATGAAAAACTGTTTTTT. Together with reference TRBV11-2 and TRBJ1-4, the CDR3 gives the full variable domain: EAGVAQSPRYKIIEKRQSVAFWCNPISGHATLYWYQQILGQGPKLLIQFQNNGVVDDSQLPKDRFSAERLKGVDSTLKIQPAKLEDSAVYLCASSLGGLATNEKLFFGSGTQLSVL.

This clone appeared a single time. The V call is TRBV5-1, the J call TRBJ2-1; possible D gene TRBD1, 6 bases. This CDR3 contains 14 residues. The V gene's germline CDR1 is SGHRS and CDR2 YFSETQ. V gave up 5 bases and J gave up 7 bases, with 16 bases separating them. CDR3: CASRTLGAENEQFF. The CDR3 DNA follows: TGCGCCAGCAGGACTTTGGGGGCGGAGAATGAGCAGTTCTTC.

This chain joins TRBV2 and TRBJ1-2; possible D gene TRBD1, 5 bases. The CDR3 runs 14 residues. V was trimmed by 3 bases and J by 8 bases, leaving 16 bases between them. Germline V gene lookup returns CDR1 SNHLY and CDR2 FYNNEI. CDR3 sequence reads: CASSEGREVRGYTF. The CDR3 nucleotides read TGTGCCAGCAGTGAGGGCAGGGAAGTAAGGGGCTACACCTTC.